These 20 T cell receptor beta chains were all obtained from the same sample, sequenced in a study of blood T cell repertoires in COVID-19. Generated by immunoSEQ multiplex PCR, the TCRdb table keeps only in-frame clones and is missing some. The table includes 250,000 to 300,000 clones, about 89% detected once. The source material was peripheral blood. These receptors were obtained from a woman in her twenties or thirties with COVID-19, enrolled during active disease.

CDR3 amino acids: CASYGTLNTGELFF. The CDR3 region has the DNA TGTGCCAGTTATGGGACACTCAACACCGGGGAGCTGTTTTTT. The chain carries TRBV6-5 and TRBJ2-2; possibly TRBD1 for D (6 bases). Germline loops: CDR1 MNHEY, CDR2 SVGAGI. The CDR3 has 14 residues. V lost 9 bases to trimming and J lost 2 bases, with 13 bases between them.

This clone was detected only once. V is TRBV19 and J is TRBJ2-2; 7 bases line up with TRBD1. The CDR3 extends over 16 amino acids. CDR1 LNHDA and CDR2 SQIVND come from the germline V gene (reference sequence). The V and J ends lost 5 bases and 3 bases, in that order; junction bases with no gene match: 9. Here the CDR3 reads CASSGRTGRDTGELFF. In DNA, the CDR3 is TGTGCCAGTAGTGGCCGGACAGGTAGAGACACCGGGGAGCTGTTTTTT.

The chain employs TRBV5-4 and TRBJ1-1; D may be TRBD1 (5 bases). The V end lost 3 bases, the J end lost 0 bases, and 12 bases lay between the germline ends. Germline assignment: CDR1 SGHNT and CDR2 YYREEE (reference sequence). The CDR3 spans 15 residues. CDR3 in DNA: TGTGCCAGCAGCTCGGCGGGACTCTTGAACACTGAAGCTTTCTTT. Translated: CASSSAGLLNTEAFF.

This rearrangement joins TRBV2 to TRBJ2-4, with D uncertain. Germline CDR1 reads SNHLY; CDR2 reads FYNNEI. The V end lost 4 bases, the J end lost 10 bases, and 23 bases lay between the germline ends. The CDR3 has 16 amino acids. CDR3: CASSGRQARVVTIQYF. The CDR3 DNA follows: TGTGCCAGCAGTGGACGGCAGGCCCGAGTGGTCACTATTCAGTACTTC.

This chain connects TRBV28 to TRBJ2-7, with D tentatively TRBD1 (6 bases). V lost 5 bases to trimming and J lost 3 bases, with 17 bases between them. CDR3 length: 15 residues. The germline gives CDR1 MDHEN, CDR2 SYDVKM. CDR3 amino acids: CASSAYREWNYEQYF. The CDR3 nucleotides are TGTGCCAGCAGTGCCTACAGGGAGTGGAACTACGAGCAGTACTTC.

This clone was picked up one time. This rearrangement joins TRBV3-1 (or the pseudogene TRBV3-2) to TRBJ2-3; D is uncertain. CDR1 and CDR2 from the germline V gene are LGHDT and YNNKEL (reference sequence). Trimming cost V 6 bases and J 2 bases, with 18 bases left between them. This CDR3 is 16 amino acids long. In DNA, the CDR3 is TGTGCCAGCAGTCCTACTTATGACACATACACAGATACGCAGTATTTT. Translated, it gives CASSPTYDTYTDTQYF.

Notes on this clone: This CDR3 is also generated by other DNA sequences in the sample. The genes are TRBV5-1 and TRBJ2-3, with D possibly matching TRBD1 (6 bases). The CDR3 spans 15 residues. Trimming left V 0 bases short and J 3 bases short, with 11 bases between. Germline V CDR1 and CDR2: SGHRS, YFSETQ. The CDR3 coding sequence is TGCGCCAGCAGCTTGGTGGGACAAGGGACAGATACGCAGTATTTT. This gives the protein CASSLVGQGTDTQYF. The variable domain in full, completed from reference TRBV5-1 and TRBJ2-3, reads KAGVTQTPRYLIKTRGQQVTLSCSPISGHRSVSWYQQTPGQGLQFLFEYFSETQRNKGNFPGRFSGRQFSNSRSEMNVSTLELGDSALYLCASSLVGQGTDTQYFGPGTRLTVL.

V usage is TRBV6-5 and J usage is TRBJ2-7; TRBD1 agrees at 8 bases. Germline assignment: CDR1 MNHEY and CDR2 SVGAGI. The CDR3 totals 14 residues. With V trimmed by 4 bases and J by 5 bases, 7 bases remained unmatched. CDR3 protein: CASSLVTGEDEQYF. The DNA for the CDR3 is TGTGCCAGCAGTTTGGTGACAGGGGAAGACGAGCAGTACTTC.

V and J are TRBV5-1 and TRBJ1-1; the match to TRBD1 covers 7 bases. This CDR3 region has 14 residues. V lost 2 bases and J lost 6; bases outside the gene matches: 7. Germline lookup yields CDR1 SGHRS and CDR2 YFSETQ. CDR3 sequence reads: CASSFRDSLSEAFF. The CDR3 DNA follows: TGCGCCAGCAGCTTCCGGGACAGCTTATCTGAAGCTTTCTTT.

The chain recombines TRBV7-8 with TRBJ1-2; 9 bases align to TRBD1. This CDR3 is built from 15 residues. J was trimmed by 4 bases and V by 5 bases; bases with no gene match: 8. Germline CDR1 and CDR2: SGHVS and FQNEAQ. CDR3 nucleotide sequence: TGTGCCAGCAGCCCGGACAGGGGCAACATCTATGGCTACACCTTC. Protein sequence: CASSPDRGNIYGYTF.

The V gene is TRBV14, the J gene TRBJ2-1, with D possibly matching TRBD2 (6 bases). The CDR3 runs 19 residues. With 0 bases removed from V and 6 bases from J, the gap between germline ends came to 24 bases. Per the germline V gene, CDR1 is SGHDN and CDR2 is FVKESK. This chain's CDR3 is CASSQDITRARGRGNEQFF. CDR3 nucleotide sequence: TGTGCCAGCAGCCAAGACATCACCCGGGCGCGGGGTCGGGGCAATGAGCAGTTCTTC.

The chain is built from TRBV19 and TRBJ1-2; TRBD1 agrees at 8 bases. Germline CDR1 and CDR2: LNHDA and SQIVND (reference sequence). V was clipped by 5 bases and J by 3 bases; unmatched bases: 5. CDR3 length: 14 residues. CDR3 region: CASSPAGQDYGYTF. DNA for the CDR3: TGTGCCAGTAGTCCGGCGGGACAGGACTATGGCTACACCTTC.

This clone appeared a few times. V gene TRBV19 combines with J gene TRBJ1-4; TRBD1 matches at 8 bases. This CDR3 spans 16 amino acids. Germline CDR1 LNHDA, CDR2 SQIVND (reference sequence). V was clipped by 1 base and J by 8 bases; unmatched bases: 9. The CDR3 coding sequence is TGTGCCAGTAGTATAGGGCGACAGGGGATCGGCGAAAAACTGTTTTTT. It encodes CASSIGRQGIGEKLFF.

This chain connects TRBV5-1 to TRBJ1-1; perhaps TRBD1 as D (5 bases). Trimming took off 4 bases at V and 2 bases at J, with 6 bases between the two ends. Germline V CDR1 and CDR2: SGHRS, YFSETQ. The CDR3 covers 12 residues. CDR3 DNA sequence: TGCGCCAGCAGCGACAGTAACACTGAAGCTTTCTTT. It codes for CASSDSNTEAFF.

The chain links TRBV3-1 (or the pseudogene TRBV3-2) to TRBJ2-1; 7 nucleotides line up with TRBD2. Looked up from germline, CDR1 is LGHDT and CDR2 is YNNKEL (reference sequence). V gave up 4 bases and J gave up 6 bases; unmatched junction bases: 12. The CDR3 is 16 amino acids. The CDR3 DNA is TGTGCCAGCAGCCTCCCTCGTGGTGGCGGGAGCAATGAGCAGTTCTTC. Translating it yields CASSLPRGGGSNEQFF.

The chain uses TRBV5-8 and TRBJ2-3, with TRBD2 matching 7 bases. This CDR3 has 16 amino acids. The J segment lost 2 bases and the V segment lost 1 base, leaving 7 bases of the junction unmatched. Germline V gene data show CDR1 as SGHTS and CDR2 as YDEGEE. DNA of the CDR3: TGTGCCAGCAGCTTGCGCACTAGCGCCTTCACAGATACGCAGTATTTT. Encoded protein: CASSLRTSAFTDTQYF.

The chain carries TRBV28 and TRBJ2-2; tentatively, D is TRBD2 (6 bases). Germline V lookup: CDR1 MDHEN, CDR2 SYDVKM. V dropped 4 bases and J dropped 0 bases, with 9 bases sitting between them. The CDR3 covers 15 residues. DNA for the CDR3: TGTGCCAGCAGTTCGGGACTCTCGAACACCGGGGAGCTGTTTTTT. Protein sequence: CASSSGLSNTGELFF.

The chain combines TRBV19 with TRBJ2-5; unclear D gene. Germline assignment: CDR1 LNHDA and CDR2 SQIVND (reference sequence). This CDR3 is 12 amino acids long. Trimming stripped 1 base from V and 5 bases from J, with 5 bases between. CDR3 nucleotide sequence: TGTGCCAGTAGTATAGCGGGTGAGACCCAGTACTTC. Its protein is CASSIAGETQYF.

The chain uses TRBV5-8 and TRBJ2-3; 16 bases line up with TRBD2. The CDR3 contains 20 residues. The V gene end was trimmed by 0 bases and the J gene end by 9 bases; junction bases not matched to a gene: 16. Germline assignment: CDR1 SGHTS and CDR2 YDEGEE. The CDR3 coding sequence is TGTGCCAGCAGCTTGGCCCCGGGACTAGCGGGAGGGCTCCCCTCGTGGACGCAGTATTTT. It yields the protein CASSLAPGLAGGLPSWTQYF.

V gene TRBV28 combines with J gene TRBJ2-1, with TRBD1 identical over 7 bases. The junction had 12 bases not matched to a gene; V was cut back by 7 bases and J by 6 bases. The CDR3 covers 15 residues. Germline V gene sequence: CDR1 MDHEN, CDR2 SYDVKM. In DNA form, the CDR3 reads TGTGCCAGCACTATTCCCGGGACAGTCCGCAATGAGCAGTTCTTC. Translation gives CASTIPGTVRNEQFF.